This T cell receptor beta chain was sequenced in a study of T cells after yellow fever vaccination. Study results and limitations: Reappearance after the booster was seen for most primary-vaccination clones, at 95% to 97% CD4 and 85% to 90% CD8.

Making TCR cDNA involved 5'RACE template switching, which added UMIs and a universal primer site. TCRdb reanalysed the 5' RACE reads using MiXCR and keeps one entry per CDR3 protein. The data contain fewer than 350,000 distinct CDR3 sequences, around 3.6% of them seen just once; the ten biggest clones take up roughly a quarter. This clonotype was detected a few times. The antigen is not known. This CDR3 is 14 amino acids long. Germline V gene sequence: CDR1 KGHSH, CDR2 LQKENI. The V segment lost 3 bases and the J segment 6 bases; nucleotides outside the gene matches: 4. The starting material was PBMCs, obtained on the day of the yellow fever booster vaccination. The clonotype comes from a man younger than 30 who received the YFV17D yellow fever vaccine. The V and J genes are TRBV18 and TRBJ1-5, with 8 bases that match TRBD1. The CDR3 DNA reads as TGTGCCAGCTCACCGGACAGGGCAGCTCAGCCCCAGCATTTT. Protein: CASSPDRAAQPQHF.